This is a list of T cell receptor beta chains from one sample in a study of vaccination and CD4 T cells after COVID-19. One entry per CDR3 protein results from TCRdb running MiXCR on the PCR reads. The profile covers 25,000 or so distinct CDR3 sequences, with about 46% appearing a single time and just over 7% taken by the ten largest. These TCRs' antigens remain unknown. Sequencing input: CD4+ T cells from blood, cultured in vitro. The receptors derive from a human donor who had recovered from COVID-19. The CDR3 runs from the conserved cysteine through the conserved F or W. A D gene is named only where the DNA matches it firmly. Some rows have no size entry. The others give once, few or many, or a class for an expanded clone.

>few|-|TRBV20-1|TRBJ1-5
TGCAGTGCTAGGAAGTTGGGCTCGTGGGATAGTCGCAATCAGCCCCAGCATTTT
CSARKLGSWDSRNQPQHF
>-|-|TRBV28|TRBJ2-1
TGTGCCAGCAGTTCGTCAACACCCAATGAGCAGTTCTTC
CASSSSTPNEQFF
>few|TRBD2|TRBV25-1|TRBJ2-3
TGTGCCAGCCAACTAGCGGGCGCCACAGATACGCAGTATTTT
CASQLAGATDTQYF
>once|-|TRBV14|TRBJ2-2
TGTGCCAGCAGCCAAGTTTTAGAGTCCGGGGAGCTGTTTTTT
CASSQVLESGELFF
>-|-|TRBV20-1|TRBJ2-7
TGCAGTGCTAGAAACTCTGTCAACGAGCAGTACTTC
CSARNSVNEQYF
>-|-|TRBV2|TRBJ1-1
TGTGCCAGCAGTGAATTCGAGGACGGGGCTTTCTTT
CASSEFEDGAFF
>-|TRBD2|TRBV19|TRBJ2-3
TGTGCCAGTAGTCTTAGCGGGGCCGTGGGAGATACGCAGTATTTT
CASSLSGAVGDTQYF
>-|TRBD1|TRBV15|TRBJ1-2
TGTGCCACCAGCAGAGATTACCCGACAGGGAGAGGCTACACCTTC
CATSRDYPTGRGYTF
>-|-|TRBV6-4|TRBJ2-2
TGTGCCAGCAGTGATCAACCAGACACCGGGGAGCTGTTTTTT
CASSDQPDTGELFF
>once|-|TRBV30|TRBJ2-1
TGTGCCTGGAGTGGAAGCCCACCAAGCGGCCAATACAATGAGCAGTTCTTC
CAWSGSPPSGQYNEQFF
>few|TRBD1|TRBV10-3|TRBJ1-1
TGTGCCATCAGCCTCGGACAGGACACTGAAGCTTTCTTT
CAISLGQDTEAFF
>few|-|TRBV7-6|TRBJ2-1
TGTGCCAGCAGCTTAGGACAGAACAATGAGCAGTTCTTC
CASSLGQNNEQFF
>few|TRBD2|TRBV27|TRBJ2-7
TGTGCCAGCAGTTTAAGGGCGGGACTAGCGGGAAAATACGAGCAGTACTTC
CASSLRAGLAGKYEQYF
>few|-|TRBV25-1|TRBJ1-2
TGTGCCAGCAGTGTAAGTTGGGGGCTTTGGGGCTACACCTTC
CASSVSWGLWGYTF
>-|TRBD2|TRBV7-8|TRBJ2-3
TGTGCCAGCACCGATTCAAAAAGCGGGAGTAGTAGAGATACGCAGTATTTT
CASTDSKSGSSRDTQYF
>-|-|TRBV7-2|TRBJ2-3
TGTGCCAGCAGCTCTCCTAGCACAGATACGCAGTATTTT
CASSSPSTDTQYF
>few|-|TRBV7-3|TRBJ2-7
TGTGCCAGCAGCCAAGGGGGGGGTCAGTCCTACGAGCAGTACTTC
CASSQGGGQSYEQYF
>few|TRBD2|TRBV6-2/TRBV6-3|TRBJ2-7
TGTGCCAGCAGTTACCCCGCTAGCGGCACCTCCTACGAGCAGTACTTC
CASSYPASGTSYEQYF
>-|-|TRBV7-8|TRBJ2-2
TGTGCCAGCAGCTCCACAAGGGACCCGAACACCGGGGAGCTGTTTTTT
CASSSTRDPNTGELFF
>-|TRBD1|TRBV19|TRBJ1-5
TGTGCCAGTAGTATCCGGGGGACAGGGATTAATCAGCCCCAGCATTTT
CASSIRGTGINQPQHF
>-|-|TRBV7-2|TRBJ2-7
TGTGCCAGCAGCTTAGAGTTAGGAGAGCAGTACTTC
CASSLELGEQYF
>few|TRBD2|TRBV10-2|TRBJ2-5
TGCGCCAGCAGTAGCGGGACGGAGACCCAGTACTTC
CASSSGTETQYF
>-|-|TRBV5-4|TRBJ2-5
TGTGCCAGCAGCTTGACCCAAGAGACCCAGTACTTC
CASSLTQETQYF
>-|-|TRBV11-2|TRBJ1-6
TGTGCCAGCAGCTTAGTCGGTTCACCCCTCCACTTT
CASSLVGSPLHF
>-|-|TRBV20-1|TRBJ1-1
TGCAGTGCTAGAGGGACAGACCTCACTGAAGCTTTCTTT
CSARGTDLTEAFF
>-|-|TRBV20-1|TRBJ1-2
TGCAGTGGAGGACACCCTTACGCCGAGCAAGGCTACACCTTC
CSGGHPYAEQGYTF
>few|-|TRBV20-1|TRBJ1-1
TGCAGTGCTAGAGATCCGCGGGGGCCTGGGACTGAAGCTTTCTTT
CSARDPRGPGTEAFF
>once|TRBD1|TRBV7-8|TRBJ1-5
TGTGCCAGCAGCACCGGGACAGGGACAGCTAGCAATCAGCCCCAGCATTTT
CASSTGTGTASNQPQHF
>-|TRBD2|TRBV6-4|TRBJ2-1
TGTGCCAGCAGTGACTCGCTAATTAGCGGGGGGGCTCGAGATGAGCAGTTCTTC
CASSDSLISGGARDEQFF
>-|-|TRBV6-1|TRBJ1-2
TGTGCCAGCAGTGTGACGGATCTCGGCTATGGCTACACCTTC
CASSVTDLGYGYTF
>few|-|TRBV6-2/TRBV6-3|TRBJ2-1
TGTGCCAGCAATCCGGACCGACTGACACGGGAGCAGTTCTTC
CASNPDRLTREQFF
>few|-|TRBV28|TRBJ1-2
TGTGCCAGCAGTTCCGGGGTATCTGGCTACACCTTC
CASSSGVSGYTF
>few|-|TRBV4-2|TRBJ2-7
TGTGCCAGCAGCCAAGAAGACGGTAGGACAATCTACTTC
CASSQEDGRTIYF
>-|TRBD2|TRBV5-1|TRBJ2-5
TGCGCCAGCAGCCGGGGACTAGCGGGAGAAGAGACCCAGTACTTC
CASSRGLAGEETQYF
>-|TRBD1|TRBV7-9|TRBJ1-1
TGTGCCAGCAGCTCTGAGACAGGGGACACTGAAGCTTTCTTT
CASSSETGDTEAFF
>-|-|TRBV12-3/TRBV12-4|TRBJ1-1
TGTGCCAGCAGTGCCGAGTTGAACACTGAAGCTTTCTTT
CASSAELNTEAFF
>-|TRBD1|TRBV6-2/TRBV6-3|TRBJ1-5
TGTGCCAGCAGCCGGACAGGTTTTGGACAGCCCCAGCATTTT
CASSRTGFGQPQHF
>-|-|TRBV2|TRBJ1-2
TGTGCCAGCAGTGAAAGATATGGCTACACCTTC
CASSERYGYTF
>-|TRBD2|TRBV20-1|TRBJ2-1
TGCAGTGCTAGCGGGAGGGCCACACAAGGCTCCTACAATGAGCAGTTCTTC
CSASGRATQGSYNEQFF
>few|TRBD1|TRBV27|TRBJ1-4
TGTGCCAGCAGTCCACTACCCCAGACAGGGCTTTTGGAAAAACTGTTTTTT
CASSPLPQTGLLEKLFF
>few|-|TRBV24-1|TRBJ1-5
TGTGCCACCAGTGATTCGCAGGGGTATCAGCCCCAGCATTTT
CATSDSQGYQPQHF
>-|TRBD2|TRBV7-2|TRBJ2-1
TGTGCCAGCAGCCGTAAGCGGGAGGCCGAGCAGTTCTTC
CASSRKREAEQFF
>few|TRBD1|TRBV11-3|TRBJ1-3
TGTGCCAGCAGACAGGGGGGCGGAAACACCATATATTTT
CASRQGGGNTIYF
>-|TRBD2|TRBV2|TRBJ2-3
TGTGCCAGCATTACGGGGGGAACTAAAGATACGCAGTATTTT
CASITGGTKDTQYF
>-|TRBD1|TRBV7-9|TRBJ1-5
TGTGCCAGCAGCTTAAGCGGACAGGCAGCCCAGCCCCAGCATTTT
CASSLSGQAAQPQHF
>-|-|TRBV20-1|TRBJ1-4
TGCAGTGCTAGAGTACGACGGGCACTCAAAGATGAAAAACTGTTTTTT
CSARVRRALKDEKLFF
>-|-|TRBV7-2|TRBJ1-1
TGTGCCGGCAGTAGGGCGAACACTGAAGCTTTCTTT
CAGSRANTEAFF
>few|TRBD1|TRBV6-1|TRBJ1-1
TGTGCCAGCAGTGAACAGGGGGGGAACACTGAAGCTTTCTTT
CASSEQGGNTEAFF
>few|TRBD1|TRBV7-2|TRBJ1-6
TGTGCCAGCAGCCCGAGACAGGGAGGCAATTCACCCCTCCACTTT
CASSPRQGGNSPLHF
>-|-|TRBV7-6|TRBJ2-1
TGTGCCAGCAGCTTTGGCCGATACAATGAGCAGTTCTTC
CASSFGRYNEQFF
>few|-|TRBV7-9|TRBJ2-7
TGTGCCAGCAGCTTAAAGATCGACGAGCAGTACTTC
CASSLKIDEQYF
>few|-|TRBV28|TRBJ1-5
TGTGCCAGCAGTAGATTACGGGGGGGCGGGAATCAGCCCCAGCATTTT
CASSRLRGGGNQPQHF
>-|-|TRBV28|TRBJ2-4
TGTGCCAGCAGCCGTCGACCGGGGGTAAACATTCAGTACTTC
CASSRRPGVNIQYF
>-|-|TRBV20-1|TRBJ1-5
TGCAGTGCTAACCCGACAGGAATCTTGACAAATCAGCCCCAGCATTTT
CSANPTGILTNQPQHF
>-|-|TRBV7-7|TRBJ2-1
TGTGCTAGCAGCCAGGACTTCGTCAATGAGCAGTTCTTC
CASSQDFVNEQFF
>-|-|TRBV5-6|TRBJ1-1
TGTGCCAGCAGCTTGTGGGGCGGCGCAAACACTGAAGCTTTCTTT
CASSLWGGANTEAFF